The 29 T cell receptor beta chains reported below all come from one sample, sequenced in a study of cytotoxic CD8 clonotypes in ibrutinib-treated CLL. Some clones are missing from TCRdb's copy, which holds only in-frame ones; the method was immunoSEQ multiplex PCR. The data show some 98,000 clones, 70% to 80% seen once. The sample was PBMCs, taken after 12 months of ibrutinib treatment. These receptors all stem from a human donor with chronic lymphocytic leukemia.

The V and J genes are TRBV28 and TRBJ2-1; 7 nucleotides align to TRBD2. The germline V gene encodes CDR1 MDHEN and CDR2 SYDVKM. The CDR3 has 14 amino acids. The J segment lost 13 bases and the V segment lost 4 bases, leaving 13 bases of the junction unmatched. The CDR3 here is CASSSLSPGGGQFF. In nucleotides, the CDR3 is TGTGCCAGCAGTTCCCTTTCTCCCGGCGGGGGTCAGTTCTTC.

The CDR3 here is CASSRSTSGGSYEQYF. The DNA for the CDR3 is TGTGCCAGCAGCAGATCGACTAGCGGGGGGTCTTACGAGCAGTACTTC. The V gene is TRBV7-9, the J gene TRBJ2-7, with TRBD2 matching 13 bases. After removal of 5 bases from V and 4 bases from J, the junction contained 8 bases not matched to a gene. Looked up from germline, CDR1 is SEHNR and CDR2 is FQNEAQ (reference sequence). The CDR3 sequence is 16 residues long.

J is TRBJ1-1 and V is TRBV18; D is ambiguous. Germline V gene lookup returns CDR1 KGHSH and CDR2 LQKENI. Trimming pared 5 bases from V and 0 bases from J, leaving 13 bases between. CDR3 length equals 15 residues. The CDR3, as DNA: TGTGCCAGCTCAGATAACCTTCAAATGAACACTGAAGCTTTCTTT. It codes for CASSDNLQMNTEAFF.

The J gene is TRBJ1-1, the V gene TRBV5-1, with TRBD1 matching over 7 bases. J was trimmed by 1 base and V by 1 base; bases with no gene match: 7. Germline V lookup: CDR1 SGHRS, CDR2 YFSETQ. This CDR3 contains 16 residues. The CDR3 is CASSLRSRTGNTEAFF. The CDR3 nucleotides read TGCGCCAGCAGCTTGAGGTCTAGGACAGGGAACACTGAAGCTTTCTTT.

In this sample, this clone turned up a few times. The CDR3 bases are TGTGCCAGCAGCGGGGGGAGGGAAGAGACCCAGTACTTC. Protein sequence: CASSGGREETQYF. J is TRBJ2-5 and V is TRBV2; 7 nucleotides line up with TRBD2. Germline loops: CDR1 SNHLY, CDR2 FYNNEI. Trimming cost V 6 bases and J 3 bases; bases outside gene matches: 4. The CDR3 loop spans 13 amino acids.

This chain connects TRBV5-1 to TRBJ2-6; D is uncertain. Germline lookup yields CDR1 SGHRS and CDR2 YFSETQ. Deletions cut 4 bases from V and 0 bases from J, with 17 bases between. This CDR3 has 18 amino acids. The CDR3 here is CASSANRRTVSGANVLTF. The CDR3 region has the DNA TGCGCCAGCAGCGCGAACAGACGAACCGTCTCTGGGGCCAACGTCCTGACTTTC.

J is TRBJ1-1 and V is TRBV6-5; tentative D call: TRBD1 (5 bases). The CDR3 loop spans 14 amino acids. CDR1 and CDR2 (germline): MNHEY, SVGAGI. Trimming cost V 7 bases and J 0 bases, with 12 bases left between them. The CDR3 DNA reads TGTGCCAGCACAAAGAGGGGCATGAACACTGAAGCTTTCTTT. Protein sequence: CASTKRGMNTEAFF.

The J gene is TRBJ1-2, the V gene TRBV25-1; D gene ambiguous. The CDR3 sequence is 12 residues long. Trimming cost V 10 bases and J 2 bases, with 11 bases left between them. Germline-derived CDR1 and CDR2 are MGHDK and SYGVNS. CDR3 loop: CATEGENYGYTF. CDR3 nucleotides: TGTGCCACCGAGGGAGAAAACTATGGCTACACCTTC.

This chain uses TRBV11-1 with TRBJ1-1; the D is unclear. Germline values: CDR1 SGHAT, CDR2 FQDESV (reference sequence). V was cut by 2 bases and J by 0 bases, with 7 bases left in between. The CDR3 covers 14 residues. The DNA for the CDR3 is TGTGCCAGCAGCTTACAACGGGTGAACACTGAAGCTTTCTTT. It yields the protein CASSLQRVNTEAFF.

This clone was counted only a few times. The chain carries TRBV5-4 and TRBJ2-1, with D possibly matching TRBD1 (6 bases). This CDR3 has 14 amino acids. In germline, CDR1 is SGHNT, CDR2 YYREEE (reference sequence). V was clipped by 0 bases and J by 5 bases, with 9 bases between them. The CDR3 loop reads CASSLAGVNNEQFF. The CDR3 DNA sequence: TGTGCCAGCAGCTTGGCAGGGGTGAACAATGAGCAGTTCTTC.

This chain joins TRBV6-1 and TRBJ1-6; D is undetermined. CDR3 length: 15 residues. V lost 8 bases and J 10 bases, leaving 21 bases between the germline ends. Germline V lookup: CDR1 MNHNS, CDR2 SASEGT. CDR3 DNA: TGTGCCAGCCAGCCCGAGGCCGGCCGGGAGTCACCCCTCCACTTT. As protein: CASQPEAGRESPLHF.

This clone was counted a single time. The chain uses TRBV27 and TRBJ2-1, with D perhaps given as TRBD1 or TRBD2 (5 bases each). Trimming pared 0 bases from V and 10 bases from J, leaving 16 bases between. The CDR3 sequence is 15 residues long. CDR1 is MNHEY, CDR2 SMNVEV, per germline (reference sequence). The CDR3 is CASSLSGTGKDEQFF. In DNA, the CDR3 is TGTGCCAGCAGTTTATCCGGGACGGGGAAGGACGAGCAGTTCTTC.

The gene calls are TRBV28 and TRBJ1-2; the D is unclear. Germline CDR1 and CDR2: MDHEN and SYDVKM. The CDR3 totals 14 residues. Between the trimmed V and J ends, which lost 6 bases and 4 bases, there was a span of 15 bases. CDR3 amino acids: CASSTGLLIYGYTF. CDR3 sequence (DNA): TGTGCCAGCAGCACCGGACTTCTCATCTATGGCTACACCTTC.

The chain recombines TRBV5-4 with TRBJ1-1; the D gene is possibly TRBD1 (6 bases). V lost 0 bases, J lost 0 bases, and 15 bases lay in between. The CDR3 contains 17 residues. From germline, CDR1 is SGHNT and CDR2 YYREEE (reference sequence). CDR3 bases: TGTGCCAGCAGCTTGGCTTTTACAGGGTACATGAACACTGAAGCTTTCTTT. This translates into CASSLAFTGYMNTEAFF.

The CDR3 protein is CASGNVQDTQYF. CDR3 bases: TGTGCCAGCGGCAACGTGCAGGATACGCAGTATTTT. V is TRBV6-5 and J is TRBJ2-3, with D hard to call. The CDR3 sequence is 12 residues long. V was pared by 8 bases and J by 6 bases, with 12 bases between. In germline, CDR1 is MNHEY, CDR2 SVGAGI.

This chain connects TRBV7-2 to TRBJ1-2; 7 nucleotides align to TRBD1. After removal of 6 bases from V and 7 bases from J, the junction contained 8 bases not matched to a gene. The CDR3 has 13 amino acids. Germline CDR1 SGHTA, CDR2 FQGNSA. CDR3 nucleotide sequence: TGTGCCAGCAGTCCGACAGGGACCAGTGGCTACACCTTC. As protein: CASSPTGTSGYTF.

The chain is built from TRBV2 and TRBJ1-5; no clear D gene. Germline lookup yields CDR1 SNHLY and CDR2 FYNNEI. The germline V and J ends were trimmed by 7 bases and 4 bases, with 11 bases remaining between them. The CDR3 has 13 residues. CDR3 sequence (DNA): TGTGCCAGCAACCGAGTTCCTAATCAGCCCCAGCATTTT. Its translation is CASNRVPNQPQHF.

The chain uses TRBV30 and TRBJ1-5; TRBD1 aligns across 7 bases. This CDR3 has 15 amino acids. V shed 1 base, J shed 3 bases, and the junction held 6 bases outside the gene matches. The germline V gene has CDR1 GTSNPN and CDR2 SVGIG (reference sequence). The CDR3 protein is CAWSGTQGDNQPQHF. The CDR3 region has the DNA TGTGCCTGGAGTGGTACCCAGGGGGACAATCAGCCCCAGCATTTT.

This rearrangement joins TRBV5-4 to TRBJ1-1; D not certain. Trimming took 1 base from V and 3 from J, leaving 7 bases between them. This CDR3 contains 13 residues. Germline CDR1 and CDR2: SGHNT and YYREEE (reference sequence). The chain's CDR3 is CASSLYQDTEAFF. In DNA, the CDR3 is TGTGCCAGCAGCTTGTACCAGGACACTGAAGCTTTCTTT. The whole variable domain, remainder taken from reference TRBV5-4 and TRBJ1-1, is ETGVTQSPTHLIKTRGQQVTLRCSSQSGHNTVSWYQQALGQGPQFIFQYYREEENGRGNFPPRFSGLQFPNYSSELNVNALELDDSALYLCASSLYQDTEAFFGQGTRLTVV.

The V call is TRBV9, the J call TRBJ1-5; 10 bases agree with TRBD1. Losses at the gene ends were 3 bases for V and 8 bases for J; bases not matched to a gene: 8. There are 15 residues in the CDR3. Germline V gives CDR1 SGDLS, CDR2 YYNGEE. The CDR3 region is CASSAGTGVEKPQHF. CDR3 in DNA: TGTGCCAGCAGCGCCGGGACAGGGGTCGAGAAGCCCCAGCATTTT.

The CDR3 loop is CASMLQGAGYEQYF. Here the CDR3 DNA reads TGTGCCAGCATGTTACAGGGGGCGGGCTACGAGCAGTACTTC. The J gene is TRBJ2-7, the V gene TRBV2, with 9 bases lining up with TRBD1. Germline loops: CDR1 SNHLY, CDR2 FYNNEI. This CDR3 region has 14 residues. V shed 7 bases, J shed 3 bases, and the junction held 7 bases outside the gene matches.

This clone was seen a handful of times. The chain uses TRBV6-6 and TRBJ1-2, with D maybe TRBD1 (5 bases). The CDR3 sequence is 15 residues long. Germline V CDR1 and CDR2: MNHNY, SVGAGI (reference sequence). V gave up 2 bases and J gave up 4 bases, with 14 bases separating them. In DNA form, the CDR3 reads TGTGCCAGCAGTTACGTTTCGGGGCCTCTCTATGGCTACACCTTC. This translates into CASSYVSGPLYGYTF.

In its sample, this clone was seen many times. The chain couples TRBV27 to TRBJ2-7; 7 bases are shared with TRBD2. The germline gives CDR1 MNHEY, CDR2 SMNVEV (reference sequence). Losses at the gene ends were 8 bases for V and 6 bases for J; bases not matched to a gene: 10. The CDR3 totals 13 residues. CDR3 bases: TGTGCCAGCGGGGCCCCGACGGGGGGCGAGCAGTACTTC. This gives the protein CASGAPTGGEQYF.

A remark on this clone: A read error may account for a junction end that differs from germline. V usage is TRBV2 and J usage is TRBJ2-3; D call uncertain. Germline loops: CDR1 SNHLY, CDR2 FYNNEI. This CDR3 spans 14 amino acids. The CDR3 loop reads CASNEGRGTDTQYF. Written as DNA, the CDR3 is TGTGCCAGCAATGAAGGACGGGGCACAGATACGCAGTATTTT.

The chain recombines TRBV5-1 with TRBJ2-1, with 7 positions matching TRBD2. CDR1 is SGHRS, CDR2 YFSETQ, per germline. CDR3 size: 16 residues. V was pared by 0 bases and J by 6 bases, with 9 bases of the junction left unmatched. CDR3 DNA: TGCGCCAGCAGCTTGGGTACCTGGGGAGGGAGCAATGAGCAGTTCTTC. Protein: CASSLGTWGGSNEQFF.

The chain recombines TRBV6-5 with TRBJ1-5; D is uncertain. The V gene's germline CDR1 is MNHEY and CDR2 SVGAGI. Trimming pared 4 bases from V and 3 bases from J, leaving 7 bases between. The CDR3 runs to 13 residues. The CDR3 nucleotides read TGTGCCAGCAGTTCAAAGCCCAATCAGCCCCAGCATTTT. Translation: CASSSKPNQPQHF.

The chain couples TRBV9 to TRBJ2-5; 13 bases match TRBD2. V shed 4 bases, J shed 9 bases, and the junction held 3 bases outside the gene matches. CDR3 length: 13 amino acids. Germline CDR1 SGDLS, CDR2 YYNGEE. In DNA, the CDR3 is TGTGCCAGCAGCACCGGACTAGCGGGGGCCCAGTACTTC. Translation gives CASSTGLAGAQYF.

The chain uses TRBV9 and TRBJ2-1; 10 bases fit TRBD1. CDR1 is SGDLS, CDR2 YYNGEE, per germline. J gave up 3 bases and V 2 bases, and 2 bases lay outside the gene matches. The CDR3 loop spans 15 amino acids. CDR3 sequence (DNA): TGTGCCAGCAGCGTGAGGGACAGGGGCTACAATGAGCAGTTCTTC. This gives the protein CASSVRDRGYNEQFF.

The chain carries TRBV27 and TRBJ2-1; D possibly matches TRBD1 or TRBD2 (6 bases each). Germline CDR1 is MNHEY and CDR2 is SMNVEV (reference sequence). V lost 6 bases and J 3 bases, leaving 21 bases between the germline ends. This CDR3 contains 17 residues. The CDR3: CASRARGASLFYNEQFF. CDR3 in DNA: TGTGCCAGCAGAGCTAGGGGGGCCAGTTTATTCTACAATGAGCAGTTCTTC.